This is a list of T cell receptor beta chains from one sample in a study of cytomegalovirus exposure and HLA in healthy donors. TCRdb's table, derived via immunoSEQ multiplex PCR, lists solely in-frame clones and lacks some. This table holds 100,000 to 150,000 clones, about 8% found once. The sequencing input was PBMCs. These receptors were collected from a woman aged 40 to 49 in good health and CMV-seropositive. The CDR3 runs from the conserved cysteine through the conserved F or W. The order of the fields is V gene, J gene, D gene, clone size, CDR3 DNA, CDR3 protein. D genes are given only for firm matches. Not every row has a clone size; where given, it reads once, few, many or a size class.

V: TRBV19
J: TRBJ2-1
D: .
size: .
DNA: TGTGCCAGTAGTATAGCCCTTTACAATGAGCAGTTCTTC
CDR3: CASSIALYNEQFF

V: TRBV23-1
J: TRBJ1-6
D: .
size: .
DNA: TGCGCCAGCAGTCAATATGTCAGGGGCACACTGCTAATTCTCTCACCCCTCCACTTT
CDR3: CASSQYVRGTLLILSPLHF

V: TRBV5-1
J: TRBJ2-2
D: .
size: few
DNA: TGCGCCAGCAGCTTGGCCGGAGGGGTAAACACCGGGGAGCTGTTTTTT
CDR3: CASSLAGGVNTGELFF

V: TRBV30
J: TRBJ2-3
D: TRBD1
size: few
DNA: TGTGCCGGGACTTTACAGGGGGCGAACACAGATACGCAGTATTTT
CDR3: CAGTLQGANTDTQYF

V: TRBV5-5
J: TRBJ2-1
D: .
size: .
DNA: TGTGCCAGCAGCGGTCTCCTAGCGCTATACAATGAGCAGTTCTTC
CDR3: CASSGLLALYNEQFF

V: TRBV10-3
J: TRBJ1-5
D: TRBD1
size: .
DNA: TGTGCCAGCGGACAGGGGAGAAATAGCAATCAGCCCCAGCATTTT
CDR3: CASGQGRNSNQPQHF

V: TRBV7-9
J: TRBJ1-1
D: .
size: few
DNA: TGTGCCAGCACCAGGTCGGTTGAAGCTTTCTTT
CDR3: CASTRSVEAFF

V: TRBV7-3
J: TRBJ2-2
D: TRBD1
size: .
DNA: TGTGCCAGCAGCTGGACAGGGGGTTCAAGGGAGCTGTTTTTT
CDR3: CASSWTGGSRELFF

V: TRBV4-2
J: TRBJ1-2
D: .
size: .
DNA: TGTGCCAGCAGCCAAGGAACGTCACAGGAGTATGGCTACACCTTC
CDR3: CASSQGTSQEYGYTF

V: TRBV11-2
J: TRBJ2-7
D: .
size: .
DNA: TGTGCCAGCAGCCCTTACTTGGACACCCTTTACGAGCAGTACTTC
CDR3: CASSPYLDTLYEQYF

V: TRBV5-1
J: TRBJ2-4
D: .
size: .
DNA: TGCGCCAGCAGCTGGACAGACGGAAACATTCAGTACTTC
CDR3: CASSWTDGNIQYF

V: TRBV5-5
J: TRBJ1-5
D: .
size: .
DNA: TGTGCCAGCAGCCCCTTCGGGATTTTGGGGAATCAGCCCCAGCATTTT
CDR3: CASSPFGILGNQPQHF

V: TRBV5-5
J: TRBJ2-7
D: TRBD1
size: .
DNA: TGTGCCGGAAGCCGGGCCAGGGGGATCGGCGAGCAGTACTTC
CDR3: CAGSRARGIGEQYF

V: TRBV11-1
J: TRBJ2-7
D: .
size: few
DNA: TGTGCCAGCAGCCTATCGGCGGGGTCGTCTTACGAGCAGTACTTC
CDR3: CASSLSAGSSYEQYF

V: TRBV5-1
J: TRBJ1-2
D: TRBD1
size: few
DNA: TGCGCCAGCAGCACGGACAGGGGTATCTATGGCTACACCTTC
CDR3: CASSTDRGIYGYTF

V: TRBV4-1
J: TRBJ2-2
D: .
size: .
DNA: TGCGCCAGCAGCGGGCAGGGGCTACACGGGGAGCTGTTTTTT
CDR3: CASSGQGLHGELFF

V: TRBV5-4
J: TRBJ2-2
D: .
size: .
DNA: TGTGCCAGCAGCCCGGGACTGGCGAACACCGGGGAGCTGTTTTTT
CDR3: CASSPGLANTGELFF

V: TRBV6-1
J: TRBJ2-7
D: .
size: .
DNA: TGTGCCAGCATGGGGGCCTCCTACGAGCAGTACTTC
CDR3: CASMGASYEQYF

V: TRBV7-6
J: TRBJ1-4
D: .
size: few
DNA: TGTGCCAGCAGCCCGGGGACACGTAATGAAAAACTGTTTTTT
CDR3: CASSPGTRNEKLFF

V: TRBV6-1
J: TRBJ1-5
D: TRBD1
size: .
DNA: TGTGCCAGCAGTGAATGGACAGGGAGGTTGGAGCCCCAGCATTTT
CDR3: CASSEWTGRLEPQHF

V: TRBV5-1
J: TRBJ2-7
D: .
size: many
DNA: TGCGCCAGCAGCTTGTATGGGGCGAACTACGAGCAGTACTTC
CDR3: CASSLYGANYEQYF

V: TRBV28
J: TRBJ1-2
D: .
size: few
DNA: TGTGCCAGCAGTCAGGACTTGGGAAACTATGGCTACACCTTC
CDR3: CASSQDLGNYGYTF

V: TRBV19
J: TRBJ1-4
D: .
size: few
DNA: TGTGCCAGTAGTATCTTAGGGACTCGAGCCGCGACCTCTAATGAAAAACTGTTTTTT
CDR3: CASSILGTRAATSNEKLFF

V: TRBV30
J: TRBJ2-7
D: .
size: few
DNA: TGTGCCTGGAATCGAGCGGCCGCCTACGAGCAGTACTTC
CDR3: CAWNRAAAYEQYF

V: TRBV5-6
J: TRBJ1-1
D: .
size: few
DNA: TGTGCCAGCAGCTTGGTGAGCCGAGGGTTCGGGGACACTGAAGCTTTCTTT
CDR3: CASSLVSRGFGDTEAFF

V: TRBV6-1
J: TRBJ1-2
D: .
size: .
DNA: TGTGCGGGGGGGCAGGGAAAAAACTATGGCTACACCTTC
CDR3: CAGGQGKNYGYTF

V: TRBV5-1
J: TRBJ2-7
D: TRBD2
size: few
DNA: TGCGCCAGCAGCTTGGGACCCGGGGGGGACGAGCAGTACTTC
CDR3: CASSLGPGGDEQYF

V: TRBV28
J: TRBJ2-7
D: .
size: few
DNA: TGTGCCAGCTCGGAGGGGATCCACGAGCAGTACTTC
CDR3: CASSEGIHEQYF

V: TRBV7-3
J: TRBJ2-7
D: .
size: few
DNA: .
CDR3: CASSFGPGQSYEQYF

V: TRBV28
J: TRBJ2-1
D: TRBD2
size: .
DNA: TGTGCCATCCTACTAGCGGGGGTGCACAATGAGCAGTTCTTC
CDR3: CAILLAGVHNEQFF

V: TRBV11-2
J: TRBJ1-6
D: .
size: .
DNA: TGTGCCAGCAGCGTAACCCCGGGACCTGAGGGAGGGCCCCTCCACTTT
CDR3: CASSVTPGPEGGPLHF